These 5 T cell receptor beta chains were sequenced from one sample in a study of CD8+ T cells in alopecia areata. Reverse transcription of extracted RNA yielded cDNA, which provided the sequencing template. Libraries were prepared by immunoSEQ multiplex PCR; TCRdb keeps only in-frame clonotypes and omits some of them. The sample has roughly 100,000 clones, more than 55% seen once. Described treatment: oral pan-JAK inhibitor, 5-10 mg twice daily. Here the sequenced sample was CD8+ T cells sorted from blood, taken at week 4, from a patient treated with tofacitinib. The receptors originated from a human donor with alopecia areata.

V and J are TRBV27 and TRBJ2-3; no reliable D call. From germline, CDR1 is MNHEY and CDR2 SMNVEV (reference sequence). Trimming pared 6 bases from V and 2 bases from J, leaving 3 bases between. This CDR3 has 11 amino acids. In DNA form, the CDR3 reads TGTGCCAGCAGATTCACAGATACGCAGTATTTT. Encoded protein: CASRFTDTQYF.

This chain links TRBV29-1 with TRBJ2-7; TRBD2 agrees at 7 bases. After removal of 4 bases from V and 3 bases from J, the junction contained 9 bases not matched to a gene. CDR3 length: 14 residues. In germline, CDR1 is SQVTM, CDR2 ANQGSEA. CDR3 protein: CSVVWEGPGYEQYF. The CDR3 coding sequence is TGCAGCGTTGTGTGGGAGGGCCCCGGCTACGAGCAGTACTTC.

The CDR3 here is CASNPLQGENTEAFF. The CDR3 DNA reads TGTGCCAGCAACCCACTACAGGGTGAGAACACTGAAGCTTTCTTT. The chain carries TRBV27 and TRBJ1-1; TRBD1 might be the D (6 bases). This CDR3 has 15 amino acids. Trimming took off 7 bases at V and 1 base at J, with 16 bases between the two ends. CDR1 MNHEY and CDR2 SMNVEV come from the germline V gene (reference sequence).

This clone was observed a handful of times. This sequence joins TRBV7-7 and TRBJ2-1; 8 bases agree with TRBD2. The germline CDR1 and CDR2 sequences are SSHAT and FNYEAQ (reference sequence). This CDR3 contains 13 residues. V dropped 3 bases and J dropped 6; count of bases not matched to a gene: 1. The CDR3 spells CASSFAGGNEQFF. DNA for the CDR3: TGTGCCAGCAGCTTCGCGGGGGGCAATGAGCAGTTCTTC.

This clone was counted between two and nine times. The chain has TRBV14 and TRBJ2-3, with 8 bases identical to TRBD2. The CDR3 consists of 18 residues. Germline V gene sequence: CDR1 SGHDN, CDR2 FVKESK. V dropped 3 bases and J dropped 0; count of bases not matched to a gene: 11. In nucleotides, the CDR3 is TGTGCCAGCAGCCATCGTCTCGTAGCGGGACCGAGCACAGATACGCAGTATTTT. Its translation: CASSHRLVAGPSTDTQYF.